A selection of T cell receptor beta chains follows, all from one sample in a study of cytomegalovirus exposure and HLA in healthy donors. Profiling relied on immunoSEQ multiplex PCR, and the TCRdb table lists in-frame clones only, not all of them. The sample consists of approximately 110,000 clones, around 80% of them appearing once. Sequenced input: PBMCs. The receptors here all came from a woman aged 55-69 years in good health and CMV-seropositive. The CDR3 runs from the conserved cysteine through the conserved F or W.

J gene: TRBJ2-5
V gene: TRBV27
CDR3 protein: CASSLWAGEQETQYF

J gene: TRBJ2-5
V gene: TRBV4-1
CDR3 protein: CASSQPRQGAETQYF

J gene: TRBJ2-1
V gene: TRBV5-6
CDR3 protein: CASSSRDSYNEQFF

J gene: TRBJ1-4
V gene: TRBV5-1
CDR3 protein: CASTLGTGNEKLFF

J gene: TRBJ1-4
V gene: TRBV5-1
CDR3 protein: CASTYMGGDLEKLFF

J gene: TRBJ2-7
V gene: TRBV19
CDR3 protein: CASRAQMTSGIYEQHF

J gene: TRBJ1-3
V gene: TRBV4-2
CDR3 protein: CASSQAGSTGNTIYF

J gene: TRBJ1-2
V gene: TRBV19
CDR3 protein: CASSIDSYYYYGYTF

J gene: TRBJ2-1
V gene: TRBV7-9
CDR3 protein: CASSDLLAGFYNEQFF

J gene: TRBJ2-1
V gene: TRBV7-2
CDR3 protein: CASSLGSGSSYNEQFF

J gene: TRBJ2-3
V gene: TRBV5-1
CDR3 protein: CASKSSGGAGTDTQYF

J gene: TRBJ2-5
V gene: TRBV18
CDR3 protein: CASSPATVSETQYF

J gene: TRBJ2-5
V gene: TRBV7-8
CDR3 protein: CASSLVGGGETQYF

J gene: TRBJ2-5
V gene: TRBV19
CDR3 protein: CASSMGGAAQETQYF

J gene: TRBJ2-5
V gene: TRBV29-1
CDR3 protein: CSVVGAGGGETQYF

J gene: TRBJ2-7
V gene: TRBV19
CDR3 protein: CASSIGTSGRDEQYF

J gene: TRBJ2-1
V gene: TRBV29-1
CDR3 protein: CSVEEGRTRLGEQFF

J gene: TRBJ2-2
V gene: TRBV7-3
CDR3 protein: CASSLFQQRNTGELFF

J gene: TRBJ2-5
V gene: TRBV9
CDR3 protein: CASSVGGGVQETQYF

J gene: TRBJ2-1
V gene: TRBV11-2
CDR3 protein: CASSFSIGGGYNEQFF

J gene: TRBJ1-5
V gene: TRBV30
CDR3 protein: CAWSAGTGGGGNQPQHF

J gene: TRBJ2-7
V gene: TRBV5-1
CDR3 protein: CASSPRTGGQGEQYF